What follows describes a single TCR beta chain. The source of the sample is a study of blood T cells in healthy people across ages. Alongside a J-beta primer mix, a sample-barcoded 5' primer served in a second PCR lasting about 7 to 11 cycles. MiXCR was run by TCRdb on the 5' RACE reads, yielding one entry per CDR3 protein. The data contain about 1,400,000 distinct CDR3 sequences, roughly 60% of them singletons. Trimming removed 1 base from V and 2 bases from J; junction bases left unmatched: 0. The CDR3 is made up of 14 amino acids. The germline gives CDR1 MNHEY, CDR2 SMNVEV (reference sequence). Drawn from each donor were approximately 9.2 milliliters of peripheral blood.

The TCR originated in a young man in good health. This chain connects TRBV27 to TRBJ2-7; 9 nucleotides align to TRBD1. The sample taken for sequencing was blood. CDR3 DNA: TGTGCCAGCAGTTTATACAGGGGGCCCTACGAGCAGTACTTC. This sequence encodes CASSLYRGPYEQYF.